This TCR beta chain appears in the sequencing data of a study of tumor-infiltrating lymphocytes in primary liver carcinoma (dated by TCRdb to 2015 to 2018). Looking at the study overall: Of the five patients (three men and two women, aged 30 to 69 years), four had hepatocellular carcinoma and one had combined HCC and intrahepatic cholangiocarcinoma. The five patients had tumors of stage T1-T3 N0M0, with maximum diameters ranging from roughly 4.2 to 11 cm. Agilent mRNA microarray profiling was performed on the approximately 27 tumor region samples to relate TCRbeta repertoire diversity to the local molecular phenotype. Roughly 3.65 to 7.13 million productive TCRbeta reads were obtained per sample, and no significant difference in read depth was found between tissue types. Repertoires from technical replicates were highly reproducible, with mean shared-clone rates near 0.89 and correlation coefficients above 0.95. A total of approximately 35 specimens from 5 patients underwent TCRbeta repertoire sequencing, comprising around 25 tumor regions, 5 adjacent noncancerous liver tissues and 5 peripheral blood samples. Across five regions of each liver tumor, along with adjacent normal tissue and blood, the study brought together TCRbeta repertoire sequencing, expression microarrays and whole-exome sequencing.

This clonotype was counted only a few times. Its specific antigen is unknown. A much larger clone differs by one base, so this may be a read error. The full study reports these points: Compared with blood, tumors had a significantly larger share of the repertoire taken up by the top 250 clones (p = 0.039). Repertoire overlap was higher between tumor regions (mean roughly 36%) than tumor-adjacent (approximately 17%) or tumor-blood (approximately 14%) pairs, consistent with antigen-driven expansion. Only the TCR beta chain was sequenced, which likely underestimates true repertoire diversity because unpaired alpha chains were not captured. Just about 7.5-25% of top clones turned up in all five regions of a tumor, which suggests spatial heterogeneity among tumor-infiltrating T cells. The study included only five or six patients, and the authors note findings should be validated in a larger study. Comparison of CD4+ and CD8+ T cell repertoires was precluded by the use of bulk unsorted samples.

A constant-region primer and ProtoScript II reverse transcriptase were used to reverse-transcribe TCRbeta-specific cDNA from around 540 ng total RNA. Construction of the TCRbeta libraries relied on three nested rounds of multiplex PCR, following a slightly modified ARM-PCR procedure. Multiplex TRBV1-TRBV30 forward primers and a Cbeta reverse primer were used in the first two PCR rounds, each of which was run for approximately 9 cycles. Sample barcodes and Illumina adapters were added in a final 25-cycle PCR with Deep VentR polymerase. Before sequencing, amplicons of 200-500 bp were purified from gel using a QIAquick gel extraction kit. The TCRbeta amplicons were sequenced with 250-bp paired-end reads on an Illumina HiSeq 2500. Turning to the authors' computational methods: To recover full CDR3 sequences, reads were quality-trimmed using Trimmomatic v0.33 and paired reads were then merged using FLASH v1.2.11. V, D and J germline segments were assigned to the rearranged TCRbeta sequences by MiGEC v1.2.1b. Clonotype statistics and Shannon-Wiener diversity indices were calculated with VDJtools v1.0.0. Except for diversity analysis, only the 250 most abundant clonotypes of each sample were used in subsequent analyses to reduce sampling bias. Clones were called with MiXCR by TCRdb after fastp trimmed the public reads at Q25, and only in-frame beta chains were retained. Each entry merges the rows of one CDR3 protein and shows their most common DNA and genes. TCRdb, rather than the study authors, made the V and J calls. In this sample the table shows approximately 110,000 distinct CDR3 sequences, around 60% of which occur a single time. The ten largest account for around 8.5% of the sample.

Without any cell sorting, total RNA and DNA were co-extracted from about 20-30 mg of bulk tissue using the AllPrep DNA/RNA mini kit. Surgical resection was performed in China between late 2015 and March 2016 on five or six patients with histopathologically diagnosed primary liver carcinoma. Chronic HBV infection was present in the patients, and the patients were treatment-naive at sampling. Each tumor was sampled at five spatially separated regions: the tumor centre plus the superior, inferior, left-lateral and right-lateral poles. Histological examination found more than 75% viable tumor cells in every tumor sample. Fresh tumor and adjacent tissue pieces were bisected, with one half stored in RNAlater at -80 degrees C and the other half sent for histology. Relative to germline, V is 8 bases shorter and J is 2 bases shorter, with 10 bases between their ends. The germline V gene gives CDR1 as MDHEN and CDR2 as SYDVKM. Including the terminal cysteine and phenylalanine, the CDR3 comprises 12 residues. Only the CDR3 part of the read is kept: 36 bases, read in frame from the first base.

The source material was liver tumor tissue from sampling region 1. The sample's cell subset or site label, decoded: tumor region T1, superior pole. The sequence was collected from a woman aged 55-70 years with primary liver carcinoma and hepatitis B virus infection. The chain is assembled from TRBV28 and TRBJ2-7, with the D gene call left open. The DNA sequence is TGTGCCAGCCTAGGCAGCCCCTACGAGCAGTACTTC. It is translated as CASLGSPYEQYF. Outside the CDR3, residues come from the reference TRBV28 and TRBJ2-7 proteins, so the full variable domain is: DVKVTQSSRYLVKRTGEKVFLECVQDMDHENMFWYRQDPGLGLRLIYFSYDVKMKEKGDIPEGYSVSREKKERFSLILESASTNQTSMYLCASLGSPYEQYFGPGTRLTVT.